This T cell receptor beta chain was profiled in a study of long-term antiretroviral therapy in people with HIV. A v3.0 immunoSEQ assay was performed at survey level. The method was immunoSEQ multiplex PCR; TCRdb's version includes in-frame clones alone and lacks a portion of them. This table holds 20,000 to 25,000 clones, 79% found once. The CDR3 is 17 amino acids. With 4 bases clipped from V and 2 bases from J, the junction kept 8 bases outside the gene matches. Germline V gene data show CDR1 as SGHNT and CDR2 as YYREEE (reference sequence). The chain recombines TRBV5-4 with TRBJ2-2; 10 nucleotides agree with TRBD2. The material was unsorted PBMCs, obtained 4.1 years after starting antiretroviral therapy. This TCR was recovered from a woman between 40 and 55 years old with HIV. The CDR3 protein is CASSGSGGAANTGELFF. CDR3 DNA: TGTGCCAGCAGCGGGAGCGGGGGGGCAGCCAACACCGGGGAGCTGTTTTTT.